This section outlines one T cell receptor beta chain sequence together with its context. Produced via immunoSEQ multiplex PCR; TCRdb's table is partial and in-frame only. Of roughly 280,000 clones in the sample, 88% were seen once. The data derive from a study of blood T cell repertoires in COVID-19. CDR3 length: 12 residues. V lost 7 bases and J 6 bases, leaving 13 bases between the germline ends. CDR1 SEHNR and CDR2 FQNEAQ come from the germline V gene (reference sequence). Sequencing was carried out using peripheral blood. V usage is TRBV7-9 and J usage is TRBJ2-7, with D tentatively TRBD2 (6 bases). The sequence was obtained from a woman aged 30 to 39 with COVID-19, enrolled during active disease. The DNA for the CDR3 is TGTGCCAGCACCCCGGGGGTGGGCGAGCAGTACTTC. Amino acids: CASTPGVGEQYF.